The 21 T cell receptor beta chains given below trace back to one sample, sequenced in a study of blood T cells in healthy people across ages. The second PCR ran 7 to 11 cycles with a sample-barcoded 5' primer and J-beta primers. TCRdb reprocessed the 5' RACE reads with MiXCR, giving one entry per CDR3 protein. The table lists over 600,000 distinct CDR3 sequences, 56% of them singletons. The material sequenced was blood. The receptors originated from a man aged 40-49 years in good health.

This clonotype was seen a few times. This sequence joins TRBV11-2 and TRBJ1-2; 9 positions agree with TRBD1. Germline-derived CDR1 and CDR2 are SGHAT and FQNNGV. The J segment lost 5 bases and the V segment lost 4 bases, leaving 8 bases of the junction unmatched. CDR3 length equals 15 residues. DNA of the CDR3: TGTGCCAGCAGCTCGTACAGGGGGCAAGAGTATGGCTACACCTTC. It specifies CASSSYRGQEYGYTF.

V is TRBV6-1 and J is TRBJ1-1; D is unclear. CDR1 and CDR2 (germline): MNHNS, SASEGT. V lost 6 bases and J 3 bases, leaving 14 bases between the germline ends. This CDR3 is 14 amino acids long. The CDR3 here is CASSSRVADTEAFF. CDR3 nucleotide sequence: TGTGCCAGCAGCTCAAGGGTGGCGGACACTGAAGCTTTCTTT.

This clonotype was recorded many times. The V and J genes are TRBV25-1 and TRBJ1-2, with 10 bases identical to TRBD1. V shed 4 bases, J shed 3 bases, and the junction held 2 bases outside the gene matches. The germline CDR1 and CDR2 sequences are MGHDK and SYGVNS. The CDR3 is 14 amino acids. In DNA form, the CDR3 reads TGTGCCAGCAGTGCGGGACAGGGGTACTATGGCTACACCTTC. Its protein is CASSAGQGYYGYTF.

This clonotype came up a few times. The V and J genes are TRBV6-2 or TRBV6-3 and TRBJ2-4; TRBD1 might be the D (7 bases). The CDR3 spans 12 residues. V was clipped by 6 bases and J by 11 bases, with 14 bases between them. Germline V gives CDR1 MNHEY, CDR2 SVGEGT. The CDR3 spells CASSQGGSVQYF. CDR3 DNA sequence: TGTGCCAGCAGCCAGGGGGGATCCGTTCAGTACTTC.

This clonotype was picked up a small number of times. V is TRBV28 and J is TRBJ2-7; D tentatively reads TRBD1 or TRBD2 (5 bases each). There are 12 residues in the CDR3. Trimming stripped 4 bases from V and 7 bases from J, with 11 bases between. Per the germline V gene, CDR1 is MDHEN and CDR2 is SYDVKM. The DNA of the CDR3 is TGTGCCAGCAGTTCTGGGACGCGTGAGCAGTACTTC. Translated, it gives CASSSGTREQYF. Using reference TRBV28 and TRBJ2-7 for the parts outside the CDR3, the full variable domain is DVKVTQSSRYLVKRTGEKVFLECVQDMDHENMFWYRQDPGLGLRLIYFSYDVKMKEKGDIPEGYSVSREKKERFSLILESASTNQTSMYLCASSSGTREQYFGPGTRLTVT.

The genes are TRBV27 and TRBJ1-1; no firm D call. V shed 3 bases and J shed 6 bases, with 14 bases lying between them. The CDR3 spans 14 residues. The germline V gene encodes CDR1 MNHEY and CDR2 SMNVEV (reference sequence). The CDR3 region is CASSFDGEWAEAFF. The DNA of the CDR3 is TGTGCCAGCAGTTTCGATGGGGAATGGGCTGAAGCTTTCTTT.

The rearrangement links TRBV28 to TRBJ1-2; possible D gene TRBD1, 6 bases. The length of the CDR3 is 17 residues. V lost 3 bases and J lost 3, with 20 bases in between. Looked up from germline, CDR1 is MDHEN and CDR2 is SYDVKM. CDR3: CASSLSRRGRVDYGYTF. CDR3 coding DNA: TGTGCCAGCAGTTTGTCGAGGCGGGGGCGAGTGGACTATGGCTACACCTTC.

The rearrangement uses TRBV20-1 and TRBJ1-1, with no clear D. CDR3 length: 13 residues. V was clipped by 5 bases and J by 7 bases, with 17 bases between them. Looked up from germline, CDR1 is DFQATT and CDR2 is SNEGSKA (reference sequence). In DNA form, the CDR3 reads TGCAGTGCTCGAAATCCCAGAGTGGATGAAGCTTTCTTT. Amino acids: CSARNPRVDEAFF.

The table lists this clonotype with many counts. The chain uses TRBV20-1 and TRBJ1-5; D is possibly TRBD1 (5 bases). The CDR3 sequence is 15 residues long. V was cut by 0 bases and J by 3 bases, with 12 bases left in between. The germline V gene has CDR1 DFQATT and CDR2 SNEGSKA (reference sequence). CDR3 sequence (DNA): TGCAGTGCTAGAGATTTTCCGGGGGTCAATCAGCCCCAGCATTTT. This sequence encodes CSARDFPGVNQPQHF.

This clonotype was recorded only once. V is TRBV5-1 and J is TRBJ2-5; D may be TRBD2 (6 bases). Per germline, CDR1 SGHRS and CDR2 YFSETQ. V was trimmed by 0 bases and J by 11 bases, leaving 32 bases between them. The CDR3 runs 19 residues. The CDR3 reads CASSLERGLTRDPRNEQYF. The CDR3 DNA sequence: TGCGCCAGCAGCTTGGAACGCGGCCTGACTAGGGACCCCCGCAATGAGCAGTACTTC.

This chain links TRBV2 with TRBJ1-5; 8 bases are a match to TRBD1. The CDR3 contains 15 residues. Germline trimming cut 1 base from V and 4 bases from J; bases unmatched to any gene: 3. Germline V gene lookup returns CDR1 SNHLY and CDR2 FYNNEI. CDR3 amino acids: CASSEDTGGNQPQHF. As DNA, the CDR3 is TGTGCCAGCAGTGAAGATACAGGGGGAAATCAGCCCCAGCATTTT. Complete variable domain (other parts from reference TRBV2 and TRBJ1-5): EPEVTQTPSHQVTQMGQEVILRCVPISNHLYFYWYRQILGQKVEFLVSFYNNEISEKSEIFDDQFSVERPDGSNFTLKIRSTKLEDSAMYFCASSEDTGGNQPQHFGDGTRLSIL.

V usage is TRBV20-1 and J usage is TRBJ2-3, with 8 bases lining up with TRBD2. Germline V CDR1 and CDR2: DFQATT, SNEGSKA (reference sequence). J lost 1 base, V lost 6 bases, and 6 bases had no gene match. The CDR3 extends over 14 amino acids. The CDR3 spells CSAPPSGRTDTQYF. The CDR3 DNA follows: TGCAGTGCGCCCCCTAGCGGGCGCACAGATACGCAGTATTTT.

The chain employs TRBV4-2 and TRBJ1-2, with 8 bases aligning to TRBD1. This CDR3 region has 17 residues. From germline, CDR1 is LGHNA and CDR2 YNFKEQ. The V gene end was trimmed by 0 bases and the J gene end by 5 bases; junction bases not matched to a gene: 11. The CDR3 spells CASSQDQYRGDGYGYTF. The CDR3 DNA reads TGTGCCAGCAGCCAAGACCAATACAGGGGGGATGGTTATGGCTACACCTTC.

This chain uses TRBV7-2 with TRBJ2-7; no definite D call. In germline, CDR1 is SGHTA, CDR2 FQGNSA. V was pared by 2 bases and J by 2 bases, with 13 bases between. The CDR3 is made up of 15 amino acids. The DNA for the CDR3 is TGTGCCAGCAGCTTACTCCCTGGAGATCCCTACGAGCAGTACTTC. This translates into CASSLLPGDPYEQYF. The full variable domain, completed using reference TRBV7-2 and TRBJ2-7, is GAGVSQSPSNKVTEKGKDVELRCDPISGHTALYWYRQSLGQGLEFLIYFQGNSAPDKSGLPSDRFSAERTGGSVSTLTIQRTQQEDSAVYLCASSLLPGDPYEQYFGPGTRLTVT.

V and J are TRBV29-1 and TRBJ2-2; 8 bases are a match to TRBD1. V shed 3 bases and J 2 bases; nucleotides not matched to a gene: 8. This CDR3 is 16 amino acids long. Germline CDR1 SQVTM, CDR2 ANQGSEA. The CDR3 spells CSVDLIDRGNTGELFF. In DNA form, the CDR3 reads TGCAGCGTTGACTTGATCGACAGGGGTAACACCGGGGAGCTGTTTTTT.

The rearrangement uses TRBV6-2 or TRBV6-3 and TRBJ2-5, with TRBD2 as a possible D gene (5 bases). Germline assignment: CDR1 MNHEY and CDR2 SVGEGT. The CDR3 is made up of 13 amino acids. V was pared by 7 bases and J by 1 base, with 10 bases between. Here the CDR3 DNA reads TGTGCCAGCACCCGGACTGGCCAAGAGACCCAGTACTTC. It specifies CASTRTGQETQYF.

The chain employs TRBV5-1 and TRBJ2-4; 9 bases match TRBD1. Germline CDR1 and CDR2: SGHRS and YFSETQ. The CDR3 spans 17 residues. Trimming at V came to 0 bases and at J to 1 base, leaving 5 bases not matched to a gene. The CDR3: CASSLGGQGSAKNIQYF. DNA of the CDR3: TGCGCCAGCAGCTTGGGGGGACAGGGTTCGGCCAAAAACATTCAGTACTTC.

The chain has TRBV29-1 and TRBJ1-2; 10 positions agree with TRBD1. The V and J ends lost 1 base and 4 bases, in that order; junction bases with no gene match: 6. The CDR3 spans 15 residues. Germline V gene lookup returns CDR1 SQVTM and CDR2 ANQGSEA. The CDR3 DNA is TGCAGCGTTGAAGGTCCAGGGGACAGGGGCTATGGCTACACCTTC. It is translated as CSVEGPGDRGYGYTF.

This chain uses TRBV12-3 or TRBV12-4 with TRBJ2-5; 8 bases match TRBD1. The CDR3 has 14 amino acids. J was trimmed by 11 bases and V by 3 bases; bases with no gene match: 11. The DNA for the CDR3 is TGTGCCAGCAGTTTGACAGGGGTAAGGAGTGAGCAGTACTTC. It encodes CASSLTGVRSEQYF.

This clonotype was counted many times. The V gene is TRBV29-1, the J gene TRBJ2-5, with D possibly called TRBD1 or TRBD2 (5 bases each). Germline V gene sequence: CDR1 SQVTM, CDR2 ANQGSEA. The CDR3 spans 13 residues. V shed 4 bases and J shed 10 bases, with 19 bases lying between them. The CDR3 DNA follows: TGCAGCGTTGGGGCCCGGGGCGAAAGTATCCAGTACTTC. As protein: CSVGARGESIQYF.

There are a few counts of this clonotype. The chain employs TRBV7-9 and TRBJ2-3; D is unclear. CDR3 length equals 13 residues. Germline lookup yields CDR1 SEHNR and CDR2 FQNEAQ (reference sequence). V lost 7 bases and J lost 6, with 14 bases in between. In DNA form, the CDR3 reads TGTGCCAGCAACCCCCAGACGGCGGATACGCAGTATTTT. Its protein is CASNPQTADTQYF.